This T cell receptor (beta chain) comes out of a study of molecular identifiers for immune sequencing clone quantification. This clonotype has a handful of counts. CDR3 length equals 13 residues. J gave up 7 bases and V 3 bases, and 2 bases lay outside the gene matches. Per germline, CDR1 LGHNA and CDR2 YSLEER. TCRdb re-called the PCR reads through MiXCR, storing one row per CDR3 protein. The sample has approximately 550,000 distinct CDR3 sequences, 25% seen once; the top ten hold around 0.78%. The sample taken for sequencing was naive CD8+ T cells from blood, with Jurkat cell RNA spiked in. This sample's subset: FACS-sorted CD8+CD4-CCR7+CD45RA+ naive T cells. This receptor was obtained from a human donor in good health. Some libraries in this study had Jurkat cell RNA spiked in. The chain couples TRBV4-3 to TRBJ2-1; TRBD1 aligns across 8 bases. CDR3 in DNA: TGCGCCAGCAGCCATACAGGGGGAAATGAGCAGTTCTTC. Translation gives CASSHTGGNEQFF.